The 10 T cell receptor beta chains in this list originate from one sample, sequenced in a study of blood T cell repertoires in COVID-19. The data were produced by immunoSEQ multiplex PCR, yet TCRdb's version contains in-frame clones alone and is incomplete. The sample contains roughly 80,000 clones, around 90% of which appear only once. The source material was peripheral blood. The receptors originated from a man between 45 and 60 years old with active COVID-19.

The chain uses TRBV5-1 and TRBJ1-2; 7 bases fit TRBD1. The trim removed 3 bases at V and 7 bases at J, leaving 3 bases unmatched. This CDR3 comprises 12 residues. Germline V lookup: CDR1 SGHRS, CDR2 YFSETQ. The CDR3 loop reads CASSWDSTGYTF. Here the CDR3 DNA reads TGCGCCAGCAGCTGGGACAGTACTGGCTACACCTTC.

The chain recombines TRBV28 with TRBJ1-2, with D unresolved. The V gene lost 6 bases and the J gene lost 4 bases, with 9 bases spanning the gap. Per the germline V gene, CDR1 is MDHEN and CDR2 is SYDVKM. CDR3 length: 12 amino acids. The DNA for the CDR3 is TGTGCCAGCAGCCTAGATAGCTATGGCTACACCTTC. Encoded protein: CASSLDSYGYTF.

In its sample, this clone was seen once. The chain links TRBV15 to TRBJ1-5, with unresolved D. This CDR3 is 16 amino acids long. Germline CDR1 is LNHNV and CDR2 is YYDKDF (reference sequence). Trimming stripped 0 bases from V and 2 bases from J, with 11 bases between. CDR3 coding DNA: TGTGCCACCAGCAGAGATGGAGAAATTGGCAATCAGCCCCAGCATTTT. Its protein product is CATSRDGEIGNQPQHF.

The chain has TRBV6-5 and TRBJ2-1; 12 bases align to TRBD1. Germline CDR1 reads MNHEY; CDR2 reads SVGAGI. Trimming took 7 bases from V and 6 from J; bases not matched to a gene: 7. This CDR3 region has 15 residues. CDR3 loop: CASTDRGQGANEQFF. The CDR3 DNA follows: TGTGCCAGCACCGACAGGGGACAGGGGGCCAATGAGCAGTTCTTC.

On this clone itself: Other DNA sequences in the sample encode the same CDR3. This chain links TRBV27 with TRBJ2-7; D possibly corresponds to TRBD1 (5 bases). The germline V gene has CDR1 MNHEY and CDR2 SMNVEV (reference sequence). The CDR3 length is 15 residues. V was pared by 0 bases and J by 3 bases, with 12 bases between. The CDR3 region is CASSLSGRGVYEQYF. The CDR3 DNA reads TGTGCCAGCAGTTTATCGGGTAGGGGCGTCTACGAGCAGTACTTC.

V and J are TRBV5-1 and TRBJ2-1; no clear D. With 7 bases removed from V and 0 bases from J, the gap between germline ends came to 17 bases. Germline CDR1 reads SGHRS; CDR2 reads YFSETQ. The CDR3 totals 16 residues. This CDR3 is CASRPATGSSYNEQFF. The CDR3 DNA sequence: TGCGCCAGCCGACCCGCTACGGGTAGCTCCTACAATGAGCAGTTCTTC.

V and J are TRBV30 and TRBJ2-3, with D maybe TRBD1 (5 bases). CDR3 length: 16 amino acids. V was pared by 2 bases and J by 0 bases, with 15 bases between. Germline CDR1 GTSNPN, CDR2 SVGIG (reference sequence). CDR3 in DNA: TGTGCCTGGAGTCCGCGACAGATTACTAGCACAGATACGCAGTATTTT. It yields the protein CAWSPRQITSTDTQYF. Full variable domain (remainder filled in from reference TRBV30 and TRBJ2-3): SQTIHQWPATLVQPVGSPLSLECTVEGTSNPNLYWYRQAAGRGLQLLFYSVGIGQISSEVPQNLSASRPQDRQFILSSKKLLLSDSGFYLCAWSPRQITSTDTQYFGPGTRLTVL.

This clone was detected only a few times. This chain links TRBV5-5 with TRBJ1-4; tentative D call: TRBD1 (6 bases). In germline, CDR1 is SGHKS, CDR2 YYEKEE (reference sequence). V was cut by 2 bases and J by 5 bases, with 10 bases left in between. The CDR3 covers 14 residues. CDR3 coding DNA: TGTGCCAGCAGCTTTCAGGGGACCAATGAAAAACTGTTTTTT. This encodes CASSFQGTNEKLFF.

The gene calls are TRBV7-7 and TRBJ2-1, with 12 positions matching TRBD2. The germline V gene has CDR1 SSHAT and CDR2 FNYEAQ (reference sequence). The CDR3 runs to 13 residues. The J segment lost 9 bases and the V segment lost 5 bases, leaving 2 bases of the junction unmatched. The CDR3 region is CASSLLAGGEQFF. As DNA, the CDR3 is TGTGCCAGCAGCCTACTAGCGGGAGGTGAGCAGTTCTTC.

A few counts support this clone. The V and J genes are TRBV28 and TRBJ1-5; TRBD1 matches at 7 bases. This CDR3 is 15 amino acids long. V was pared by 7 bases and J by 5 bases, with 11 bases of the junction left unmatched. CDR1 is MDHEN and CDR2 is SYDVKM in the germline V gene. CDR3 sequence: CASIRGGDLDQPQHF. The CDR3, as DNA: TGTGCCAGCATAAGAGGGGGCGATCTTGATCAGCCCCAGCATTTT.